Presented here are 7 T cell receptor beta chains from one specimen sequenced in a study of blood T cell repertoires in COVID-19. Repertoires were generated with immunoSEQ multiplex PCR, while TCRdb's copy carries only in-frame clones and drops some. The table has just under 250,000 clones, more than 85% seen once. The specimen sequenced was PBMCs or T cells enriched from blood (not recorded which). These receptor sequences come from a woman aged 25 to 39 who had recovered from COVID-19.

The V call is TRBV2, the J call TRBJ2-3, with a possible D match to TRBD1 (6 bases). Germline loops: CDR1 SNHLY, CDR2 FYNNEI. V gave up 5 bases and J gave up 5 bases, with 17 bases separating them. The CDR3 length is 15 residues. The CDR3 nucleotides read TGTGCCAGCAGTTTAATTAAGACAGGTCGAGATACGCAGTATTTT. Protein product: CASSLIKTGRDTQYF.

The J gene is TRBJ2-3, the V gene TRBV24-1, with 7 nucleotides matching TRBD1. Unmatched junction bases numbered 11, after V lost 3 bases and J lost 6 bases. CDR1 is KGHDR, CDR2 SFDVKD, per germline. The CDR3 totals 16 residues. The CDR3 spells CATSDLGTASEDTQYF. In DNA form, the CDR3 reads TGTGCCACCAGTGATCTGGGGACAGCCAGCGAGGATACGCAGTATTTT.

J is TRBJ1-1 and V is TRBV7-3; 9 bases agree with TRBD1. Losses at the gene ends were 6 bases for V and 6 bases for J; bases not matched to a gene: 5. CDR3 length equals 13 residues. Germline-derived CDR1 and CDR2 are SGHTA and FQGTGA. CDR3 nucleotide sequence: TGTGCCAGCAGTTACGGGACAGGGTCTGAAGCTTTCTTT. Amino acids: CASSYGTGSEAFF.

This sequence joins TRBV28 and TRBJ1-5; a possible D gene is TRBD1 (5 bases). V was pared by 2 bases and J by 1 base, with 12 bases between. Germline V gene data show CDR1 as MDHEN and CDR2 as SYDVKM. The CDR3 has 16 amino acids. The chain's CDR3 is CASSLMTKGSNQPQHF. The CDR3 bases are TGTGCCAGCAGTTTAATGACAAAGGGGAGCAATCAGCCCCAGCATTTT.

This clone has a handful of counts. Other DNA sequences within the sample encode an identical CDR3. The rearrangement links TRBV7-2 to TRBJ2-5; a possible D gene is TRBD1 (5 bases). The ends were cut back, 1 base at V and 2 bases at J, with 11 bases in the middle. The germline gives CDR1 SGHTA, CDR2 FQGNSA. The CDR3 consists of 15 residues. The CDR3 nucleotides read TGTGCCAGCAGCTTAGGTCCAGGGCAACAAGAGACCCAGTACTTC. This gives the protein CASSLGPGQQETQYF.

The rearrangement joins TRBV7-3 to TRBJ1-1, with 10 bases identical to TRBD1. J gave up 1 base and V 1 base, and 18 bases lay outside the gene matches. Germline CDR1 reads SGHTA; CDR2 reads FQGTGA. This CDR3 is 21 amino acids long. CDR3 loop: CASSLMAHRTGTGATNTEAFF. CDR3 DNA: TGTGCCAGCAGCTTAATGGCGCATAGAACCGGGACAGGGGCGACGAACACTGAAGCTTTCTTT.

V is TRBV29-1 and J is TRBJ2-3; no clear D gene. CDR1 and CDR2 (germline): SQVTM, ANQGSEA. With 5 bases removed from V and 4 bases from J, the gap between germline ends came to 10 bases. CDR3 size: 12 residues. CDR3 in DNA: TGCAGCGTTAGGCTAGATCCAGATACGCAGTATTTT. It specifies CSVRLDPDTQYF.